This T cell receptor (beta chain) was captured by sequencing in a study of T cell changes during pregnancy in multiple sclerosis. Assay used: immunoSEQ multiplex PCR; TCRdb lists only in-frame clones, some missing. The sample holds 90,000 to 95,000 clones, approximately 89% seen once. Germline V gene sequence: CDR1 SGHVS, CDR2 FQNEAQ. The CDR3 consists of 16 residues. With 3 bases removed from V and 5 bases from J, the gap between germline ends came to 19 bases. The J gene is TRBJ1-2, the V gene TRBV7-8, with D possibly TRBD1 on 5 matching bases. Sequencing used peripheral blood, obtained before pregnancy. The source of this sequence is a female donor with multiple sclerosis, enrolled in a pregnancy study. In DNA form, the CDR3 reads TGTGCCAGCAGCTTTTCCAGGGAGGGAACGGGGTATGGCTACACCTTC. Translated, it gives CASSFSREGTGYGYTF.